Following are 14 T cell receptor beta chains from one sample sequenced in a study of OX40 agonist ivuxolimab in advanced cancers. The protocol was immunoSEQ multiplex PCR, while the TCRdb copy is restricted to in-frame clones and leaves out a portion. The sample lists 90,000 or so clones; approximately 89% were seen once. The sample was CD4+ or CD8+ T cells sorted from blood, taken in a trial of the OX40 agonist ivuxolimab. The receptors come from an adult with an advanced solid tumor such as melanoma, head and neck, liver or kidney cancer.

This chain connects TRBV5-8 to TRBJ1-3; 9 nucleotides match TRBD1. Per the germline V gene, CDR1 is SGHTS and CDR2 is YDEGEE. The CDR3 runs to 15 residues. V gave up 4 bases and J gave up 2 bases; unmatched junction bases: 4. In nucleotides, the CDR3 is TGTGCCAGCAGCCTGGACAGGGGTACTGGAAACACCATATATTTT. This codes for CASSLDRGTGNTIYF.

The V gene is TRBV7-2, the J gene TRBJ2-1; D remains ambiguous. The germline CDR1 and CDR2 sequences are SGHTA and FQGNSA. This CDR3 has 13 residues. The V end was cut by 5 bases, the J end by 5 bases, with 10 bases between. DNA of the CDR3: TGTGCCAGCAGCCTTTCAGGAGACAATGAGCAGTTCTTC. Protein product: CASSLSGDNEQFF. The entire variable domain, with the rest obtained from reference TRBV7-2 and TRBJ2-1, is as follows: GAGVSQSPSNKVTEKGKDVELRCDPISGHTALYWYRQSLGQGLEFLIYFQGNSAPDKSGLPSDRFSAERTGGSVSTLTIQRTQQEDSAVYLCASSLSGDNEQFFGPGTRLTVL.

The chain recombines TRBV5-1 with TRBJ1-1; D remains ambiguous. The CDR3 spans 14 residues. V shed 2 bases and J shed 7 bases, with 15 bases lying between them. Looked up from germline, CDR1 is SGHRS and CDR2 is YFSETQ. The CDR3 nucleotides read TGCGCCAGCAGCTTTGGAGGGAGGGAAAATGAAGCTTTCTTT. It specifies CASSFGGRENEAFF.

The chain carries TRBV7-2 and TRBJ1-1, with D hard to call. The V gene's germline CDR1 is SGHTA and CDR2 FQGNSA. V lost 2 bases and J lost 9, with 16 bases in between. The CDR3 totals 14 residues. CDR3 loop: CASSLPTQDIQAFF. CDR3 bases: TGTGCCAGCAGCTTACCGACTCAAGACATACAAGCTTTCTTT.

V is TRBV23-1 and J is TRBJ2-7; TRBD1 matches at 8 bases. TRBV23-1 is designated an ORF whose function remains uncertain. With V trimmed by 8 bases and J by 0 bases, 15 bases remained unmatched. This CDR3 is built from 17 residues. CDR3 region: CASPTGEYLPSSYEQYF. Written as DNA, the CDR3 is TGCGCCAGCCCGACAGGGGAATACCTACCGAGCTCCTACGAGCAGTACTTC.

A few counts support this clone. The chain is built from TRBV27 and TRBJ1-5; D gene unclear. The germline CDR1 and CDR2 sequences are MNHEY and SMNVEV (reference sequence). The CDR3 contains 17 residues. V shed 7 bases and J shed 1 base, with 20 bases lying between them. The CDR3 DNA sequence: TGTGCCAGCAAACGTGTGGTCGGAGGGCAAAGCAATCAGCCCCAGCATTTT. Its protein is CASKRVVGGQSNQPQHF.

The CDR3 DNA follows: TGTGCCAGCGTGGGGATGAACACTGAAGCTTTCTTT. Protein sequence: CASVGMNTEAFF. The genes are TRBV7-9 and TRBJ1-1; D gene uncertain. In germline, CDR1 is SEHNR, CDR2 FQNEAQ (reference sequence). With 8 bases removed from V and 0 bases from J, the gap between germline ends came to 7 bases. The CDR3 totals 12 residues.

This clone appeared a few times. V usage is TRBV11-2 and J usage is TRBJ1-4; D ambiguous. Germline assignment: CDR1 SGHAT and CDR2 FQNNGV. This CDR3 contains 14 residues. The V end lost 5 bases, the J end lost 5 bases, and 12 bases lay between the germline ends. The CDR3: CASSPFFTNEKLFF. The CDR3 nucleotides are TGTGCCAGCAGCCCCTTTTTCACGAATGAAAAACTGTTTTTT.

This clone was seen only a few times. J is TRBJ2-7 and V is TRBV4-2, with D perhaps TRBD2 (6 bases). This CDR3 region has 13 residues. In germline, CDR1 is LGHNA, CDR2 YNFKEQ. The V end was cut by 0 bases, the J end by 6 bases, with 9 bases between. The CDR3 DNA reads TGTGCCAGCAGCCAAGAGGGAGGAGGCGAGCAGTACTTC. Translated: CASSQEGGGEQYF.

The chain uses TRBV29-1 and TRBJ2-3; D may match TRBD1 or TRBD2 (6 bases each). The germline V gene encodes CDR1 SQVTM and CDR2 ANQGSEA. The V end lost 0 bases, the J end lost 6 bases, and 10 bases lay between the germline ends. The CDR3 covers 13 residues. The CDR3 DNA reads as TGCAGCGTTGAAGACCTAGGGGGGGATACGCAGTATTTT. Translation gives CSVEDLGGDTQYF.

The chain is built from TRBV4-3 and TRBJ2-7; 10 bases match TRBD2. With 4 bases clipped from V and 0 bases from J, the junction kept 3 bases outside the gene matches. The CDR3 is 15 residues long. The germline CDR1 and CDR2 sequences are LGHNA and YSLEER. The CDR3 sequence is CASSRGTSDSYEQYF. The CDR3 DNA reads TGCGCCAGCAGCCGGGGGACTAGCGACTCCTACGAGCAGTACTTC.

V is TRBV7-2 and J is TRBJ2-7, with a weak D call TRBD1 (5 bases). Germline CDR1 is SGHTA and CDR2 is FQGNSA. CDR3 length equals 13 residues. The ends were cut back, 1 base at V and 2 bases at J, with 6 bases in the middle. The CDR3 protein is CASSLEGAYEQYF. Written as DNA, the CDR3 is TGTGCCAGCAGCTTAGAAGGGGCCTACGAGCAGTACTTC. The whole variable domain, remainder taken from reference TRBV7-2 and TRBJ2-7, is GAGVSQSPSNKVTEKGKDVELRCDPISGHTALYWYRQSLGQGLEFLIYFQGNSAPDKSGLPSDRFSAERTGGSVSTLTIQRTQQEDSAVYLCASSLEGAYEQYFGPGTRLTVT.

The chain combines TRBV4-3 with TRBJ2-3; no clear D. CDR1 and CDR2 from the germline V gene are LGHNA and YSLEER. The CDR3 extends over 15 amino acids. V lost 1 base and J 4 bases, leaving 12 bases between the germline ends. The CDR3: CASSQGQVWADTQYF. Written as DNA, the CDR3 is TGCGCCAGCAGCCAAGGTCAGGTTTGGGCAGATACGCAGTATTTT.

J is TRBJ2-1 and V is TRBV7-3; 8 bases are shared with TRBD2. The CDR3 sequence is 15 residues long. Germline CDR1 SGHTA, CDR2 FQGTGA. V was pared by 5 bases and J by 5 bases, with 8 bases of the junction left unmatched. The CDR3: CASSASGSLHNEQFF. The CDR3 DNA follows: TGTGCCAGCAGCGCCAGCGGGAGTCTCCACAATGAGCAGTTCTTC.